The rows below give T cell receptor beta chains drawn from one sample of a study of blood T cell repertoires in COVID-19. TCRdb's table, derived via immunoSEQ multiplex PCR, lists solely in-frame clones and lacks some. The table has some 170,000 clones, 84% seen once; the top ten hold 13% to 15%. The material sequenced was PBMCs or T cells enriched from blood (not recorded which). These receptors originate from a man in his forties or fifties who had recovered from COVID-19. The CDR3 runs from the conserved cysteine through the conserved F or W. The order of the fields is CDR3 protein, CDR3 length, V gene, J gene, clone size. Expanded clones get a size class; other rows say once, few or many, or leave the size out.

CASSMAGLGTEAFF	14	TRBV19	TRBJ1-1	NA
CASSSGHPNGELFF	14	TRBV19	TRBJ2-2	NA
CASSSPQGSSYEQYF	15	TRBV28	TRBJ2-7	NA
CASRRGGPNTEAFF	14	TRBV2	TRBJ1-1	NA
CALSLTSGGETQYF	14	TRBV30	TRBJ2-5	NA
CASSSDRVGNVLTF	14	TRBV5-1	TRBJ2-6	once
CASSIDPDRFSGANVLTF	18	TRBV19	TRBJ2-6	NA
CASSIQGNQPQHF	13	TRBV6-5	TRBJ1-5	NA
CSVIAGGQGGETQYF	15	TRBV29-1	TRBJ2-5	NA
CSATSGEKQFF	11	TRBV20-1	TRBJ2-1	NA
CASTYSRGPNTEAFF	15	TRBV3-1/TRBV3-2	TRBJ1-1	NA
CAWATDRGNTIYF	13	TRBV30	TRBJ1-3	once
CASRGSYEQYF	11	TRBV28	TRBJ2-7	once
CAWRQGDYGYTF	12	TRBV30	TRBJ1-2	NA
CASSQPGLTGYTF	13	TRBV14	TRBJ1-2	NA
CAWSGGVPLTYEQYF	15	TRBV30	TRBJ2-7	NA
CAISRTSGAAGSQYF	15	TRBV10-3	TRBJ2-5	few
CASSLRDRSNQPQHF	15	TRBV6-5	TRBJ1-5	few
CASRPRDSHNSPLHF	15	TRBV19	TRBJ1-6	NA
CASSEDRAPYNEQFF	15	TRBV10-2	TRBJ2-1	NA
CASIPGLEGEQFF	13	TRBV12-3/TRBV12-4	TRBJ2-1	NA
CASSLRGATGELFF	14	TRBV27	TRBJ2-2	NA
CASSSRAERSYEQYF	15	TRBV18	TRBJ2-7	NA
CAWSARDRDREKLFF	15	TRBV30	TRBJ1-4	NA
CASGTGGTRNQPQHF	15	TRBV2	TRBJ1-5	NA
CASSNRGTRLKETQYF	16	TRBV19	TRBJ2-5	NA
CASSPLLDKSAFF	13	TRBV18	TRBJ1-1	NA
CASRNRGSGNQPQHF	15	TRBV19	TRBJ1-5	once
CASSYAAGVTISPLHF	16	TRBV6-5	TRBJ1-6	NA
CASSFGGLRDTEAFF	15	TRBV27	TRBJ1-1	NA
CASSIKQGTIRNYGYTF	17	TRBV19	TRBJ1-2	NA
CASSLATGGDYGYTF	15	TRBV5-1	TRBJ1-2	once
CASSPAGDGSQPQHF	15	TRBV18	TRBJ1-5	NA
CAWTRGVNTEAFF	13	TRBV30	TRBJ1-1	NA
CARSSHRDSGYEQYF	15	TRBV7-5	TRBJ2-7	NA
CASSKETGLPNPYEQYF	17	TRBV2	TRBJ2-7	NA
CASSERRGGTEAFF	14	TRBV10-1	TRBJ1-1	once
CASRDSWGFYYGYTF	15	TRBV19	TRBJ1-2	NA
CASSYSRLATPGELFF	16	TRBV6-5	TRBJ2-2	NA
CASSPPGQGEGNQPQHF	17	TRBV7-9	TRBJ1-5	once